One and the same sample provided the 9 T cell receptor beta chains below, sequenced in a study of blood T cell repertoires in COVID-19. Assay used: immunoSEQ multiplex PCR; TCRdb lists only in-frame clones, some missing. The table records about 40,000 clones, approximately 88% of them present only once. The specimen sequenced was peripheral blood. These receptors were collected from a woman in her sixties or seventies with acute or convalescent COVID-19.

The genes are TRBV4-1 and TRBJ1-4; D is unresolved. Germline CDR1 and CDR2: MGHRA and YSYEKL. The CDR3 totals 21 residues. Trimming stripped 0 bases from V and 0 bases from J, with 23 bases between. As DNA, the CDR3 is TGCGCCAGCAGCCAAGATGAGACCGGGAAGTCCCACCGGCCAACTAATGAAAAACTGTTTTTT. Its protein product is CASSQDETGKSHRPTNEKLFF.

The rearrangement joins TRBV6-2 or TRBV6-3 to TRBJ1-6, with D perhaps TRBD1 (5 bases). This CDR3 is 15 amino acids long. In germline, CDR1 is MNHEY, CDR2 SVGEGT. The V gene lost 3 bases and the J gene lost 8 bases, with 14 bases spanning the gap. The CDR3 DNA follows: TGTGCCAGCAGTTATCGGGCCGCGGGGGATTCACCCCTCCACTTT. It codes for CASSYRAAGDSPLHF.

The V call is TRBV7-9, the J call TRBJ1-4; TRBD1 is a possible D gene (6 bases). The germline V gene encodes CDR1 SEHNR and CDR2 FQNEAQ (reference sequence). Trimming stripped 5 bases from V and 5 bases from J, with 12 bases between. The length of the CDR3 is 14 residues. CDR3 residues: CASSQRTANEKLFF. The CDR3 nucleotides are TGTGCCAGCAGCCAGCGGACAGCGAATGAAAAACTGTTTTTT.

The chain combines TRBV27 with TRBJ2-3; TRBD2 matches 8 bases. Germline V lookup: CDR1 MNHEY, CDR2 SMNVEV (reference sequence). The CDR3 is made up of 13 amino acids. V lost 6 bases to trimming and J lost 6 bases; unmatched junction nucleotides: 5. CDR3 amino acids: CASRAGAGDTQYF. The CDR3 DNA follows: TGTGCCAGCAGAGCGGGGGCCGGGGATACGCAGTATTTT.

The gene calls are TRBV5-5 and TRBJ1-3; D unclear. This CDR3 is 14 amino acids long. V lost 1 base and J 3 bases, leaving 8 bases between the germline ends. CDR1 is SGHKS, CDR2 YYEKEE, per germline (reference sequence). CDR3 sequence: CASSLSGFGNTIYF. The CDR3 DNA reads TGTGCCAGCAGCTTGAGCGGCTTTGGAAACACCATATATTTT.

The chain is built from TRBV12-3 or TRBV12-4 and TRBJ2-3; a possible D gene is TRBD2 (5 bases). V was trimmed by 4 bases and J by 4 bases, leaving 9 bases between them. CDR3 length: 13 amino acids. DNA for the CDR3: TGTGCCAGCAGTTATGGAGGCCCAGATACGCAGTATTTT. This sequence encodes CASSYGGPDTQYF.

The chain carries TRBV5-1 and TRBJ2-1; 11 nucleotides match TRBD2. CDR3 length: 15 residues. The ends lost 4 bases at V and 8 bases at J; junction bases unmatched: 8. From germline, CDR1 is SGHRS and CDR2 YFSETQ. CDR3 sequence reads: CASSLTSGSKYEQFF. CDR3 bases: TGCGCCAGCAGCCTAACTAGCGGGAGTAAGTATGAGCAGTTCTTC.

The rearrangement uses TRBV19 and TRBJ1-5; D unclear. The CDR3 is 13 amino acids. Germline values: CDR1 LNHDA, CDR2 SQIVND (reference sequence). Between the trimmed V and J ends, which lost 7 bases and 9 bases, there was a span of 16 bases. The CDR3 reads CASTPSVVAPQHF. The CDR3 region has the DNA TGTGCCAGTACCCCAAGCGTGGTCGCGCCCCAGCATTTT.

Written as DNA, the CDR3 is TGCGCCAGCAGCCAAGAATTTAGAGGTCAGCCCCAGCATTTT. Translated: CASSQEFRGQPQHF. This chain joins TRBV4-1 and TRBJ1-5; no definite D call. V gave up 0 bases and J gave up 6 bases, with 9 bases separating them. The CDR3 runs to 14 residues. Per germline, CDR1 MGHRA and CDR2 YSYEKL.